The 32 T cell receptor beta chains in this list originate from one sample, sequenced in a study of spatial heterogeneity in lung cancer. Study-level points and caveats: Mutation tallies in tumors tracked expanded intratumoral alpha and beta TCR counts.

These TCRs' antigens remain unknown. TCRdb independently ran MiXCR on the 5' RACE reads; one entry per CDR3 protein. This sample has 5,000 to 6,500 distinct CDR3 sequences, with roughly 8% found just once. Time point described: sample taken at primary tumor resection. The sample was lung tumor tissue, taken at surgery. Source of these receptors: a female donor with early-stage non-small cell lung cancer.

This clonotype was counted many times. The chain has TRBV9 and TRBJ2-5; 10 bases are shared with TRBD2. From germline, CDR1 is SGDLS and CDR2 YYNGEE. The CDR3 loop spans 16 amino acids. J gave up 4 bases and V 4 bases, and 10 bases lay outside the gene matches. This CDR3 is CASSFSLAGVGETQYF. Here the CDR3 DNA reads TGTGCCAGCAGCTTCTCCCTAGCGGGAGTAGGAGAGACCCAGTACTTC.

In its sample, this clonotype is medium-sized. The chain uses TRBV29-1 and TRBJ1-1, with D possibly being TRBD1 (5 bases). Germline loops: CDR1 SQVTM, CDR2 ANQGSEA. The V gene lost 4 bases and the J gene lost 4 bases, with 13 bases spanning the gap. CDR3 size: 13 residues. CDR3 loop: CSVAGGGATEAFF. The CDR3 DNA reads TGCAGCGTTGCCGGGGGTGGTGCCACTGAAGCTTTCTTT. Together with reference TRBV29-1 and TRBJ1-1, the CDR3 gives the full variable domain: SAVISQKPSRDICQRGTSLTIQCQVDSQVTMMFWYRQQPGQSLTLIATANQGSEATYESGFVIDKFPISRPNLTFSTLTVSNMSPEDSSIYLCSVAGGGATEAFFGQGTRLTVV.

This clonotype occurred a few times. The rearrangement uses TRBV5-1 and TRBJ2-7, with TRBD1 matching over 10 bases. J was trimmed by 6 bases and V by 2 bases; bases with no gene match: 2. The CDR3 has 13 residues. Germline lookup yields CDR1 SGHRS and CDR2 YFSETQ. CDR3: CASSFGQGGEQYF. CDR3 in DNA: TGCGCCAGCAGCTTTGGACAGGGGGGCGAGCAGTACTTC. Full variable domain (remainder filled in from reference TRBV5-1 and TRBJ2-7): KAGVTQTPRYLIKTRGQQVTLSCSPISGHRSVSWYQQTPGQGLQFLFEYFSETQRNKGNFPGRFSGRQFSNSRSEMNVSTLELGDSALYLCASSFGQGGEQYFGPGTRLTVT.

By share of the sample, this clonotype is large. The gene calls are TRBV5-1 and TRBJ1-1; D is unclear. This CDR3 comprises 15 residues. The V gene lost 1 base and the J gene lost 1 base, with 11 bases spanning the gap. Germline V lookup: CDR1 SGHRS, CDR2 YFSETQ. The CDR3 here is CASSLQAPGNTEAFF. CDR3 in DNA: TGCGCCAGCAGCTTGCAGGCTCCCGGGAACACTGAAGCTTTCTTT.

This clonotype was detected ten times or more. The V gene is TRBV9, the J gene TRBJ2-1; no definite D call. The CDR3 spans 15 residues. Germline CDR1 reads SGDLS; CDR2 reads YYNGEE. V was trimmed by 0 bases and J by 5 bases, leaving 12 bases between them. CDR3 protein: CASSVAANRHNEQFF. The CDR3 DNA reads TGTGCCAGCAGCGTAGCTGCTAACAGACACAATGAGCAGTTCTTC.

In its sample, this clonotype ranks as medium-sized. The rearrangement joins TRBV7-3 to TRBJ2-1; 8 positions agree with TRBD2. The V segment lost 5 bases and the J segment 5 bases; nucleotides outside the gene matches: 8. Germline V gene lookup returns CDR1 SGHTA and CDR2 FQGTGA. The CDR3 contains 15 residues. CDR3 sequence: CASSQQGAGDNEQFF. CDR3 bases: TGTGCCAGCAGCCAGCAGGGAGCGGGAGACAATGAGCAGTTCTTC.

This clonotype was recorded many times. This chain uses TRBV30 with TRBJ2-2, with D possibly matching TRBD1 (5 bases). This CDR3 is 14 amino acids long. Trimming left V 2 bases short and J 7 bases short, with 14 bases between. The germline CDR1 and CDR2 sequences are GTSNPN and SVGIG (reference sequence). The CDR3 bases are TGTGCCTGGAGTCGACGGCAGGGTGACGGGGAGCTGTTTTTT. Its protein product is CAWSRRQGDGELFF. Looking up the rest from reference TRBV30 and TRBJ2-2 gives the full variable domain: SQTIHQWPATLVQPVGSPLSLECTVEGTSNPNLYWYRQAAGRGLQLLFYSVGIGQISSEVPQNLSASRPQDRQFILSSKKLLLSDSGFYLCAWSRRQGDGELFFGEGSRLTVL.

Sample share makes this clonotype medium-sized (0.01 to 0.1%). The chain carries TRBV7-9 and TRBJ2-7; 7 bases fit TRBD1. V was pared by 5 bases and J by 1 base, with 8 bases of the junction left unmatched. The CDR3 length is 15 residues. Germline V gene sequence: CDR1 SEHNR, CDR2 FQNEAQ (reference sequence). CDR3 nucleotides: TGTGCCAGCAGCACTGGGGGACAGCCTTCCTACGAGCAGTACTTC. Translation gives CASSTGGQPSYEQYF.

This clonotype was detected ten times or more. V gene TRBV7-2 combines with J gene TRBJ2-5; D perhaps matches TRBD1 (6 bases). V lost 5 bases to trimming and J lost 5 bases, with 18 bases between them. Germline V lookup: CDR1 SGHTA, CDR2 FQGNSA. This CDR3 spans 15 amino acids. CDR3 sequence reads: CASSPSSQGFETQYF. CDR3 sequence (DNA): TGTGCCAGCAGCCCTAGTTCACAGGGCTTCGAGACCCAGTACTTC.

This clonotype was seen many times. V gene TRBV28 combines with J gene TRBJ2-7; no clear D. CDR3 length: 11 amino acids. Trimming pared 3 bases from V and 7 bases from J, leaving 7 bases between. From germline, CDR1 is MDHEN and CDR2 SYDVKM. The CDR3 DNA is TGTGCCAGCAGTTTGTCCCGGGAGCAGTACTTC. This sequence encodes CASSLSREQYF.

This clonotype rates as medium-sized. The chain uses TRBV7-3 and TRBJ2-1, with D tentatively TRBD2 (6 bases). The CDR3 has 15 residues. V lost 0 bases and J 5 bases, leaving 11 bases between the germline ends. Germline V gene lookup returns CDR1 SGHTA and CDR2 FQGTGA. The DNA of the CDR3 is TGTGCCAGCAGCTTAACTAGCGGAGCGAACAATGAGCAGTTCTTC. It specifies CASSLTSGANNEQFF.

Relative to its sample, this clonotype is medium-sized (0.01 to 0.1%). The V call is TRBV20-1, the J call TRBJ1-2; D unresolved. Germline assignment: CDR1 DFQATT and CDR2 SNEGSKA (reference sequence). This CDR3 contains 13 residues. Trimming cost V 3 bases and J 0 bases, with 8 bases left between them. The DNA for the CDR3 is TGCAGTGCTAGCCGCCTCGCTAACTATGGCTACACCTTC. Translation: CSASRLANYGYTF.

The chain links TRBV6-1 to TRBJ2-7; D is undetermined. Trimming shortened V by 6 bases and J by 3 bases, and 12 bases separated the two germline ends. The germline V gene has CDR1 MNHNS and CDR2 SASEGT. The CDR3 has 13 amino acids. CDR3 loop: CASRATAHYEQYF. In DNA, the CDR3 is TGTGCCAGCAGAGCCACGGCCCACTACGAGCAGTACTTC.

This clonotype is medium-sized within its sample. V and J are TRBV4-2 and TRBJ2-3, with D maybe TRBD2 (5 bases). V was shortened by 0 bases and J by 6 bases, with 13 bases between the two germline ends. Germline assignment: CDR1 LGHNA and CDR2 YNFKEQ. This CDR3 spans 15 amino acids. In DNA form, the CDR3 reads TGTGCCAGCAGCCAAGAGGCCCGGACTCAGGATACGCAGTATTTT. Residues: CASSQEARTQDTQYF.

By frequency in the sample, this clonotype is medium-sized. The CDR3 loop reads CASSQEEIRGLSNNEQFF. In DNA form, the CDR3 reads TGTGCCAGCAGCCAAGAAGAAATAAGGGGGCTAAGCAACAATGAGCAGTTCTTC. V usage is TRBV3-1 and J usage is TRBJ2-1; 7 bases fit TRBD1. The CDR3 is 18 residues long. Germline V gene data show CDR1 as LGHDT and CDR2 as YNNKEL (reference sequence). The V gene end was trimmed by 0 bases and the J gene end by 5 bases; junction bases not matched to a gene: 13.

This clonotype is categorized as medium-sized. V is TRBV29-1 and J is TRBJ1-2, with D unresolved. This CDR3 region has 11 residues. V was cut by 1 base and J by 8 bases, with 8 bases left in between. In germline, CDR1 is SQVTM, CDR2 ANQGSEA. CDR3 loop: CSVEAEPGYTF. For the CDR3, the DNA is TGCAGCGTTGAAGCGGAACCGGGCTACACCTTC.

This clonotype has more than one count but fewer than ten. This chain connects TRBV24-1 to TRBJ2-5; TRBD2 aligns across 11 bases. There are 15 residues in the CDR3. Trimming took 5 bases from V and 1 from J; bases not matched to a gene: 2. Per the germline V gene, CDR1 is KGHDR and CDR2 is SFDVKD. The CDR3 here is CATSVGTSGQETQYF. The CDR3 coding sequence is TGTGCCACCAGTGTAGGGACTAGCGGCCAAGAGACCCAGTACTTC.

This clonotype was counted ten times or more. The chain has TRBV7-2 and TRBJ2-7; D gene unclear. Trimming removed 1 base at V and 3 bases at J, with 4 bases between. Germline CDR1 reads SGHTA; CDR2 reads FQGNSA. CDR3 length equals 12 residues. The CDR3 sequence: CASSLGRYEQYF. The DNA of the CDR3 is TGTGCCAGCAGCTTAGGGCGCTACGAGCAGTACTTC.

In this sample, this clonotype is medium-sized (0.01 to 0.1%). The rearrangement links TRBV20-1 to TRBJ1-2; D possibly corresponds to TRBD1 (6 bases). The CDR3 has 14 amino acids. V lost 6 bases and J 1 base, leaving 15 bases between the germline ends. The V gene's germline CDR1 is DFQATT and CDR2 SNEGSKA (reference sequence). The CDR3 sequence is CSASQGLVNYGYTF. The CDR3 DNA sequence: TGCAGTGCAAGCCAGGGGTTAGTTAACTATGGCTACACCTTC.

In this sample, this clonotype is large (0.1 to 1%). The CDR3 here is CASSSLWGSTYEQYF. As DNA, the CDR3 is TGTGCCAGCAGCTCCCTTTGGGGGTCGACCTACGAGCAGTACTTC. The V call is TRBV3-1, the J call TRBJ2-7, with D possibly called TRBD1 or TRBD2 (5 bases each). V was shortened by 5 bases and J by 2 bases, with 16 bases between the two germline ends. The CDR3 is made up of 15 amino acids. Germline V gene lookup returns CDR1 LGHDT and CDR2 YNNKEL (reference sequence).

This chain joins TRBV2 and TRBJ2-1; a possible D gene is TRBD2 (6 bases). The germline gives CDR1 SNHLY, CDR2 FYNNEI. CDR3 length equals 11 residues. Trimming removed 11 bases at V and 11 bases at J, with 16 bases between. CDR3 sequence: CAGQISGKQFF. The CDR3, as DNA: TGTGCCGGGCAAATTAGCGGAAAGCAGTTCTTC.

The chain is built from TRBV12-3 or TRBV12-4 and TRBJ1-2; the D gene is possibly TRBD1 (5 bases). This CDR3 is 13 amino acids long. The V gene lost 6 bases and the J gene lost 2 bases, with 10 bases spanning the gap. The CDR3 coding sequence is TGTGCCAGCAGCCAGGGACGAAACTATGGCTACACCTTC. Protein: CASSQGRNYGYTF.

The rearrangement joins TRBV29-1 to TRBJ1-2, with D possibly matching TRBD1 (6 bases). V gave up 6 bases and J gave up 5 bases, with 13 bases separating them. CDR1 and CDR2 from the germline V gene are SQVTM and ANQGSEA. CDR3 size: 12 residues. The CDR3: CSVPSTGYGYTF. As DNA, the CDR3 is TGCAGCGTACCATCGACAGGTTATGGCTACACCTTC.

This clonotype showed up many times. V gene TRBV10-3 combines with J gene TRBJ2-3, with D possibly called TRBD1 or TRBD2 (5 bases each). The CDR3 is made up of 13 amino acids. Germline CDR1 is ENHRY and CDR2 is SYGVKD. Trimming took off 10 bases at V and 3 bases at J, with 14 bases between the two ends. CDR3 loop: CATGKGETDTQYF. Here the CDR3 DNA reads TGTGCCACGGGGAAAGGGGAGACAGATACGCAGTATTTT.

This clonotype is classed as medium-sized (0.01 to 0.1%). The rearrangement uses TRBV2 and TRBJ2-3, with 15 bases matching TRBD2. The CDR3 totals 17 residues. Germline V gene data show CDR1 as SNHLY and CDR2 as FYNNEI. The V gene end was trimmed by 5 bases and the J gene end by 4 bases; junction bases not matched to a gene: 7. The CDR3 here is CASSRTSGRVGADTQYF. CDR3 DNA: TGTGCCAGCAGTCGGACTAGCGGGAGGGTCGGGGCAGATACGCAGTATTTT.

This clonotype was counted only a few times. The chain recombines TRBV7-9 with TRBJ2-1; 9 positions agree with TRBD1. With V trimmed by 2 bases and J by 5 bases, 4 bases remained unmatched. The CDR3 is made up of 15 amino acids. Germline CDR1 reads SEHNR; CDR2 reads FQNEAQ (reference sequence). The CDR3 is CASSLRDRADNEQFF. The CDR3 region has the DNA TGTGCCAGCAGCTTAAGGGACAGGGCCGACAATGAGCAGTTCTTC. The whole variable domain, remainder taken from reference TRBV7-9 and TRBJ2-1, is DTGVSQNPRHKITKRGQNVTFRCDPISEHNRLYWYRQTLGQGPEFLTYFQNEAQLEKSRLLSDRFSAERPKGSFSTLEIQRTEQGDSAMYLCASSLRDRADNEQFFGPGTRLTVL.

The CDR3 DNA reads TGTGCCAGTAGAGGAGGGGGCGAAGAGACCCAGTACTTC. Its protein product is CASRGGGEETQYF. The V and J genes are TRBV28 and TRBJ2-5; tentative D call: TRBD1 (7 bases). Trimming took 9 bases from V and 3 from J, leaving 14 bases between them. The germline V gene encodes CDR1 MDHEN and CDR2 SYDVKM. The CDR3 runs to 13 residues.

This clonotype rates as medium-sized (0.01 to 0.1%). This CDR3 reads CASSLGTQYF. Here the CDR3 DNA reads TGTGCCAGCAGCTTGGGGACTCAGTACTTC. The genes are TRBV5-4 and TRBJ2-4; no firm D call. The germline CDR1 and CDR2 sequences are SGHNT and YYREEE (reference sequence). The CDR3 runs to 10 residues. The V end was cut by 0 bases, the J end by 12 bases, with 4 bases between.

This clonotype is categorized as medium-sized. The J gene is TRBJ2-1, the V gene TRBV6-2 or TRBV6-3; TRBD2 matches at 9 bases. The CDR3 loop spans 16 amino acids. Germline lookup yields CDR1 MNHEY and CDR2 SVGEGT. J was trimmed by 4 bases and V by 5 bases; bases with no gene match: 9. DNA of the CDR3: TGTGCCAGCAGTCCCGCCGGGACTAGCTGGTACAATGAGCAGTTCTTC. Translation: CASSPAGTSWYNEQFF.

By share, this clonotype ranks as medium-sized. The chain links TRBV29-1 to TRBJ2-5; D unresolved. V lost 3 bases and J 3 bases, leaving 14 bases between the germline ends. The CDR3 covers 14 residues. Germline CDR1 reads SQVTM; CDR2 reads ANQGSEA. The CDR3 region is CSVDAQGMKETQYF. The CDR3 bases are TGCAGCGTTGATGCCCAAGGGATGAAAGAGACCCAGTACTTC.

This clonotype is medium-sized in the sample. The chain recombines TRBV6-6 with TRBJ2-3, with D unresolved. CDR1 is MNHNY, CDR2 SVGAGI, per germline (reference sequence). CDR3 length: 12 residues. Trimming stripped 1 base from V and 5 bases from J, with 4 bases between. This CDR3 reads CASSYFRDTQYF. The DNA for the CDR3 is TGTGCCAGCAGTTACTTCCGAGATACGCAGTATTTT.

This clonotype was seen at least ten times. This rearrangement joins TRBV5-5 to TRBJ1-5; TRBD1 matches at 9 bases. This CDR3 region has 16 residues. V shed 4 bases, J shed 0 bases, and the junction held 5 bases outside the gene matches. Germline loops: CDR1 SGHKS, CDR2 YYEKEE (reference sequence). The chain's CDR3 is CASSLGQGYSNQPQHF. The CDR3 DNA reads as TGTGCCAGCAGCCTGGGACAGGGATATAGCAATCAGCCCCAGCATTTT.